The 7 T cell receptor beta chains below all came from one sample that was sequenced in a study of shared clonotypes between healthy human individuals. TCRdb's copy holds only in-frame clones and misses some; the assay was immunoSEQ multiplex PCR. Here the sample spans roughly 2 million clones, under 97% being singletons. The sample was naive CD4+ T cells sorted from blood. Subset defined: CD45RA+ positively selected. The receptors were sampled from a young man in good health.

CDR3 protein: CASRLGPGTDNYGYTF. The CDR3 DNA is TGTGCCAGCAGACTTGGCCCCGGGACAGATAATTATGGCTACACCTTC. The chain employs TRBV5-5 and TRBJ1-2; 7 nucleotides line up with TRBD1. Trimming took 5 bases from V and 5 from J; bases not matched to a gene: 15. The CDR3 totals 16 residues. Germline CDR1 is SGHKS and CDR2 is YYEKEE (reference sequence).

This clone appeared once. The rearrangement uses TRBV12-5 and TRBJ2-1; 7 bases are shared with TRBD2. The V and J ends lost 1 base and 7 bases, in that order; junction bases with no gene match: 4. CDR1 and CDR2 (germline): LGHNT, FRNRAP. The CDR3 is 14 amino acids. CDR3: CASGLGGSENEQFF. DNA for the CDR3: TGTGCTAGTGGTTTGGGCGGGAGCGAGAATGAGCAGTTCTTC.

The CDR3 is CASSRLGGDTQYF. The CDR3 DNA follows: TGTGCCAGCAGTCGGTTAGGAGGCGATACGCAGTATTTT. The chain couples TRBV6-5 to TRBJ2-3, with a weak D call TRBD2 (5 bases). The CDR3 covers 13 residues. The germline CDR1 and CDR2 sequences are MNHEY and SVGAGI. The V gene lost 5 bases and the J gene lost 6 bases, with 12 bases spanning the gap.

This chain joins TRBV15 and TRBJ1-1; TRBD1 matches at 7 bases. The germline CDR1 and CDR2 sequences are LNHNV and YYDKDF (reference sequence). J gave up 1 base and V 8 bases, and 7 bases lay outside the gene matches. CDR3 length: 14 amino acids. The CDR3 region has the DNA TGTGCCACCGCAAGATGGGACAGGAACACTGAAGCTTTCTTT. Translation gives CATARWDRNTEAFF.

This clone was seen only once. The genes are TRBV10-3 and TRBJ2-5; TRBD2 aligns across 8 bases. There are 14 residues in the CDR3. The V gene end was trimmed by 2 bases and the J gene end by 3 bases; junction bases not matched to a gene: 2. Germline V gives CDR1 ENHRY, CDR2 SYGVKD. The CDR3 coding sequence is TGTGCCATCAGTGAGGGACTAGCAAAAGAGACCCAGTACTTC. Translation: CAISEGLAKETQYF.

This clone was seen more than once but under ten times. This sequence joins TRBV30 and TRBJ2-3, with 7 bases identical to TRBD2. J gave up 1 base and V 5 bases, and 6 bases lay outside the gene matches. Germline CDR1 and CDR2: GTSNPN and SVGIG (reference sequence). The CDR3 has 14 amino acids. The CDR3 coding sequence is TGTGCCTGGGAAAGCGGGGCCCGCACAGATACGCAGTATTTT. Protein product: CAWESGARTDTQYF.

V usage is TRBV5-1 and J usage is TRBJ2-1; D unclear. CDR1 is SGHRS and CDR2 is YFSETQ in the germline V gene. Trimming took 0 bases from V and 4 from J, leaving 11 bases between them. There are 15 residues in the CDR3. The CDR3 region has the DNA TGCGCCAGCAGCTTGGGTTCCGCGGTTTACAATGAGCAGTTCTTC. This translates into CASSLGSAVYNEQFF.